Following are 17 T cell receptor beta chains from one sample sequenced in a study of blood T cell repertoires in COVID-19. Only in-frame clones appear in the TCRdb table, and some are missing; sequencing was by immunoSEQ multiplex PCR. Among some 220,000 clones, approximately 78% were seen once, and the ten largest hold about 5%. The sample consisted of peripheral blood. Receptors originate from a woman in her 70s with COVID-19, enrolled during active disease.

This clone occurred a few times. This CDR3 reads CASSLAGTGADTEAFF. DNA for the CDR3: TGCGCCAGCAGCTTGGCCGGGACAGGGGCGGACACTGAAGCTTTCTTT. The chain combines TRBV5-1 with TRBJ1-1, with 10 bases matching TRBD1. The CDR3 has 16 residues. With V trimmed by 0 bases and J by 3 bases, 5 bases remained unmatched. Germline V CDR1 and CDR2: SGHRS, YFSETQ.

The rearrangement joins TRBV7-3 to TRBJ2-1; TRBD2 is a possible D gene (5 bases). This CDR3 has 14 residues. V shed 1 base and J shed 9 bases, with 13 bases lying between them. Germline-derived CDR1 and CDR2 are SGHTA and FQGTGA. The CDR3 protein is CASSLNPSGGEQFF. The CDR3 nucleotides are TGTGCCAGCAGCTTAAACCCCAGCGGTGGTGAGCAGTTCTTC.

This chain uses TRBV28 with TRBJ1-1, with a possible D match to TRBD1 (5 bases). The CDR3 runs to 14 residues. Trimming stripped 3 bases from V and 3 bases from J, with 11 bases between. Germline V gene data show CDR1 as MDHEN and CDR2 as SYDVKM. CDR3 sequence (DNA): TGTGCCAGCAGTTTGGCAGGGCCCTACACTGAAGCTTTCTTT. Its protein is CASSLAGPYTEAFF.

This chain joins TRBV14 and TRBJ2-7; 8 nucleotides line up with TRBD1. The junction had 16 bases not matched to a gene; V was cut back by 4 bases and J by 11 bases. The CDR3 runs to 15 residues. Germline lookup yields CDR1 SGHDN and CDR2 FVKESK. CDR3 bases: TGTGCCAGCAGCCCTTATCGGGACAGGCAACTTGGGGAGTACTTC. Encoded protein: CASSPYRDRQLGEYF.

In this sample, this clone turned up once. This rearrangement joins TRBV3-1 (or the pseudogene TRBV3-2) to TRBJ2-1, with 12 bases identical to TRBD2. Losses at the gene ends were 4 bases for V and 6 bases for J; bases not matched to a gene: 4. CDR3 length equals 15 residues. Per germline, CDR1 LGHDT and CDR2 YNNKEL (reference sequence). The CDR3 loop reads CASSPSGRAANEQFF. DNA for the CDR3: TGTGCCAGCAGCCCTAGCGGGAGGGCCGCCAATGAGCAGTTCTTC.

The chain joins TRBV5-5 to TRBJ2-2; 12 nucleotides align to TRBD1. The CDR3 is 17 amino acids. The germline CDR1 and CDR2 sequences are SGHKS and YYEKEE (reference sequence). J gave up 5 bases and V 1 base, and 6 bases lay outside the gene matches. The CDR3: CASSLLPGQGATGELFF. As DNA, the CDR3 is TGTGCCAGCAGCTTGCTGCCGGGACAGGGGGCTACCGGGGAGCTGTTTTTT.

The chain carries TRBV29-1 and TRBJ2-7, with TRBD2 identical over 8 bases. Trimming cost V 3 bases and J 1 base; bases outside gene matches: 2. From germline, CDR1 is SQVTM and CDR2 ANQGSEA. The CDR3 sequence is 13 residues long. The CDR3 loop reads CSVDLAGSYEQYF. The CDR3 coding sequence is TGCAGCGTTGATCTAGCGGGTTCCTACGAGCAGTACTTC.

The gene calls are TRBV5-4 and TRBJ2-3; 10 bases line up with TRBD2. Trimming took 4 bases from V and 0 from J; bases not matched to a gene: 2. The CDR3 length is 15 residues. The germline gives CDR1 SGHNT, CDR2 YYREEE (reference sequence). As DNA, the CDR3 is TGTGCCAGCAGCCCTAGCGGGGGCAGCACAGATACGCAGTATTTT. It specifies CASSPSGGSTDTQYF. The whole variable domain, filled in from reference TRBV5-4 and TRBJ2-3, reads ETGVTQSPTHLIKTRGQQVTLRCSSQSGHNTVSWYQQALGQGPQFIFQYYREEENGRGNFPPRFSGLQFPNYSSELNVNALELDDSALYLCASSPSGGSTDTQYFGPGTRLTVL.

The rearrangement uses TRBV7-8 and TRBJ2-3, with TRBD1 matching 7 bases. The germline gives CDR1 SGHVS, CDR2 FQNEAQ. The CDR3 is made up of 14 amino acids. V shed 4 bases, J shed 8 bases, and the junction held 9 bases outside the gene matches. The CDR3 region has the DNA TGTGCCAGCAGCTCCCAGACAGGGACGAGTACGCAGTATTTT. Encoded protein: CASSSQTGTSTQYF.

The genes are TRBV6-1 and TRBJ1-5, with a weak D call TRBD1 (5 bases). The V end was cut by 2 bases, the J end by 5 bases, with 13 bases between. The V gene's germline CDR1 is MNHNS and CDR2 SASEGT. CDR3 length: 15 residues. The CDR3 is CASSESGGNDQPQHF. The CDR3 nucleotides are TGTGCCAGCAGTGAATCTGGGGGGAATGATCAGCCCCAGCATTTT.

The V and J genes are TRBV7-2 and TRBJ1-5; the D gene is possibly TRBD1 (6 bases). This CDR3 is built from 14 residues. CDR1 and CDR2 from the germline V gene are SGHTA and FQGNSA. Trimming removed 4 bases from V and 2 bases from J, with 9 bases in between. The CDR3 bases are TGTGCCAGCAGCTCACAGGGTGGCAATCAGCCCCAGCATTTT. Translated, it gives CASSSQGGNQPQHF.

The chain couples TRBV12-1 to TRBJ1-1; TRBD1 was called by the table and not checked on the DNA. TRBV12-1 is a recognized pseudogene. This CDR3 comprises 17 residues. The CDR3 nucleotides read TGTGCCAGCAGCTTTGGGTCAGGGGAATGGGCGAACACTGAAGCTTTCTTT. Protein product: CASSFGSGEWANTEAFF.

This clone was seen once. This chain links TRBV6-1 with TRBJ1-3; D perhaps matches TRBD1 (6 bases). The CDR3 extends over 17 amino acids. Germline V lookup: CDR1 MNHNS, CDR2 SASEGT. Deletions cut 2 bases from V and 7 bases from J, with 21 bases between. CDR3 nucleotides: TGTGCCAGCAGTGAATCAGGTTTTGGACAGCGGCGGAACACCATATATTTT. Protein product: CASSESGFGQRRNTIYF.

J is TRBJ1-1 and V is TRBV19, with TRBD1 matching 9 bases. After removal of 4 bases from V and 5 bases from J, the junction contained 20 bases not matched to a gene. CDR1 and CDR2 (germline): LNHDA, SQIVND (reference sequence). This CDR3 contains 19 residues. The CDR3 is CASSSSGTGISPGRTEAFF. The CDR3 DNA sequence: TGTGCCAGTAGTAGTTCCGGGACAGGGATTTCACCAGGTCGGACTGAAGCTTTCTTT.

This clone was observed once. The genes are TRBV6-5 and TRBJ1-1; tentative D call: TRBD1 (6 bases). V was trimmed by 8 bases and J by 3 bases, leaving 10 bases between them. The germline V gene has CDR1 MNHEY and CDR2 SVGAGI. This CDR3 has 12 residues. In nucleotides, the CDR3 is TGTGCCAGCTCACAGGGATACACTGAAGCTTTCTTT. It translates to CASSQGYTEAFF.

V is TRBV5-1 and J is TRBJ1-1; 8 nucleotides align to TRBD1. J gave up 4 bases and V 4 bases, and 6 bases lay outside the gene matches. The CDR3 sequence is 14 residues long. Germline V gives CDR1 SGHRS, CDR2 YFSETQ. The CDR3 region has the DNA TGCGCCAGCAGCCCTAACAGGGGGACCACTGAAGCTTTCTTT. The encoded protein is CASSPNRGTTEAFF. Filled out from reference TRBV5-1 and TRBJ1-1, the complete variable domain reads KAGVTQTPRYLIKTRGQQVTLSCSPISGHRSVSWYQQTPGQGLQFLFEYFSETQRNKGNFPGRFSGRQFSNSRSEMNVSTLELGDSALYLCASSPNRGTTEAFFGQGTRLTVV.

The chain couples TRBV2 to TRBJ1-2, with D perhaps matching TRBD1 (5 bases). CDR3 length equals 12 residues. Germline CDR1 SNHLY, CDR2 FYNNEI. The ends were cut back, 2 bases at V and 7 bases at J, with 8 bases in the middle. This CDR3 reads CASSERGSGYTF. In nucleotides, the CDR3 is TGTGCCAGCAGTGAAAGGGGTAGTGGCTACACCTTC.